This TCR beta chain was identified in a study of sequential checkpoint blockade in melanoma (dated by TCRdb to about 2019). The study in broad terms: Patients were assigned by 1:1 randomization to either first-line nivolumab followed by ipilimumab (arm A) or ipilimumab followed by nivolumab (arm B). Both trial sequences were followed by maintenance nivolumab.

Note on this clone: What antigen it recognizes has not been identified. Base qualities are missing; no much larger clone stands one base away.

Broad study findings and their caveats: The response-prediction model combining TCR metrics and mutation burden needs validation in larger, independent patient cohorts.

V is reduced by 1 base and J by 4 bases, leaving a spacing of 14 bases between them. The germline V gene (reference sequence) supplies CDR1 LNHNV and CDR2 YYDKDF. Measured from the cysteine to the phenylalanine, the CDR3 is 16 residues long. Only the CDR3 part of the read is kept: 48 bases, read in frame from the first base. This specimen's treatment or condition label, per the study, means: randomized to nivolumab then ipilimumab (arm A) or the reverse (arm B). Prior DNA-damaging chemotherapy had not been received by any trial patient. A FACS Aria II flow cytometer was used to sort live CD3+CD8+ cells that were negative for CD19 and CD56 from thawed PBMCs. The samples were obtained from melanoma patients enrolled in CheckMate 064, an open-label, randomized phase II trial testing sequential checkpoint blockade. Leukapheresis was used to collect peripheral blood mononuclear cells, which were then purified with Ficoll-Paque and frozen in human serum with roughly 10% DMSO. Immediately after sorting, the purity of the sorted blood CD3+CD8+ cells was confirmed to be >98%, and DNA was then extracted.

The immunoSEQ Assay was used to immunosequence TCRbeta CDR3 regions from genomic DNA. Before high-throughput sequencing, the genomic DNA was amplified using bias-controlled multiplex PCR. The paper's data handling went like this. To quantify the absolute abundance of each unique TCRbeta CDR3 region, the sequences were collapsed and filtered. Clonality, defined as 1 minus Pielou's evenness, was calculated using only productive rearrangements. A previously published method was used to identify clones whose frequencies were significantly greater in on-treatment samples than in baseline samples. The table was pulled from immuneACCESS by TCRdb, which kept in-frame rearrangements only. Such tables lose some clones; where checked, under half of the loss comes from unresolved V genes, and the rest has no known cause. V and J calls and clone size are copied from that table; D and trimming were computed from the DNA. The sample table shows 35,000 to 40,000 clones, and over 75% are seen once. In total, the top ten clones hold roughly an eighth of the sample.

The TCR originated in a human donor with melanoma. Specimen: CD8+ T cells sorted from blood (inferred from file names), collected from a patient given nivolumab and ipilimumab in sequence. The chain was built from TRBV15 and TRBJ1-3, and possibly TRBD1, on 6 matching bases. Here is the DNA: TGTGCCACCAGCAGAGCGTACGCAGGGGCCGGAAACACCATATATTTT. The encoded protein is CATSRAYAGAGNTIYF.